One sample yielded the 20 T cell receptor beta chains listed below, sequenced in a study of T cells after yellow fever vaccination. TCRdb recomputed calls from the 5' RACE reads with MiXCR, one row per CDR3 protein. The table lists about 320,000 distinct CDR3 sequences, approximately 4.3% of them singletons, with just under 20% in the top ten. Sequencing was performed on PBMCs, taken 15 days after the yellow fever booster vaccination. The receptors were gathered from a man younger than 35 who received the YFV17D yellow fever vaccine.

The chain carries TRBV12-3 or TRBV12-4 and TRBJ2-2; TRBD2 agrees at 9 bases. This CDR3 is built from 14 residues. The V and J ends lost 6 bases and 8 bases, in that order; junction bases with no gene match: 7. The CDR3 is CASRSSGVTGELFF. The CDR3 region has the DNA TGTGCCAGCAGGTCTAGCGGGGTGACAGGGGAGCTGTTTTTT.

Only a few counts were recorded for this clonotype. V is TRBV4-1 and J is TRBJ2-2; D uncertain. The CDR3 is 12 residues long. Looked up from germline, CDR1 is MGHRA and CDR2 is YSYEKL. V was clipped by 3 bases and J by 5 bases, with 4 bases between them. CDR3 protein: CASSHFTGELFF. The CDR3 nucleotides are TGCGCCAGCAGCCACTTTACCGGGGAGCTGTTTTTT.

This clonotype was detected ten times or more. The gene calls are TRBV20-1 and TRBJ2-7; a possible D gene is TRBD1 (6 bases). V was cut by 0 bases and J by 7 bases, with 22 bases left in between. The germline V gene encodes CDR1 DFQATT and CDR2 SNEGSKA (reference sequence). CDR3 length: 16 amino acids. The CDR3 nucleotides read TGCAGTGCTAGAGATGCCCCCAGGGGATCGTCGGGAGAGCAGTACTTC. As protein: CSARDAPRGSSGEQYF.

The chain combines TRBV7-2 with TRBJ2-3; 8 nucleotides match TRBD2. Germline V CDR1 and CDR2: SGHTA, FQGNSA. Losses at the gene ends were 6 bases for V and 5 bases for J; bases not matched to a gene: 7. This CDR3 has 14 amino acids. The CDR3 DNA is TGTGCCAGCAGACCTGGACTAGCCCTAGATACGCAGTATTTT. The encoded protein is CASRPGLALDTQYF.

This clonotype came up many times. The chain combines TRBV6-2 or TRBV6-3 with TRBJ2-7; D might be TRBD1 (6 bases). The germline V gene has CDR1 MNHEY and CDR2 SVGEGT. CDR3 size: 15 residues. The V end was cut by 6 bases, the J end by 2 bases, with 17 bases between. The CDR3 here is CASSSDRRSPYEQYV. The CDR3 DNA sequence: TGTGCCAGCAGCTCTGACAGGAGAAGTCCCTACGAGCAGTACGTC.

The V and J genes are TRBV7-2 and TRBJ2-3; weak D call: TRBD1 (8 bases). Germline V gives CDR1 SGHTA, CDR2 FQGNSA. The V end lost 5 bases, the J end lost 0 bases, and 21 bases lay between the germline ends. The CDR3 extends over 18 amino acids. CDR3 DNA: TGTGCCAGCAGCATGACACCTTTACAGGGGGGGAGCACAGATACGCAGTATTTT. It specifies CASSMTPLQGGSTDTQYF.

This clonotype appeared many times. CDR3 DNA: TGCGCCAGCAGTTATGGGGAGCAGTACTTC. It specifies CASSYGEQYF. V gene TRBV10-1 combines with J gene TRBJ2-7; no definite D call. Germline CDR1 reads WNHNN; CDR2 reads SYGVQD (reference sequence). V was pared by 5 bases and J by 7 bases, with 6 bases between. The CDR3 has 10 amino acids.

This clonotype turned up a few times. The gene calls are TRBV4-3 and TRBJ1-1; possibly TRBD1 for D (5 bases). The germline CDR1 and CDR2 sequences are LGHNA and YSLEER. Trimming left V 0 bases short and J 0 bases short, with 8 bases between. The CDR3 contains 15 residues. CDR3 DNA: TGCGCCAGCAGCCAAGAGGGGCGCGTGAACACTGAAGCTTTCTTT. Translating gives CASSQEGRVNTEAFF.

This clonotype was seen a handful of times. V and J are TRBV7-2 and TRBJ1-1; perhaps TRBD1 as D (6 bases). CDR3 length equals 15 residues. Deletions cut 4 bases from V and 0 bases from J, with 12 bases between. Germline V CDR1 and CDR2: SGHTA, FQGNSA. The DNA for the CDR3 is TGTGCCAGCAGCTCCCGCGGACAGATGAACACTGAAGCTTTCTTT. Its protein product is CASSSRGQMNTEAFF. The complete variable domain, with remaining parts taken from reference TRBV7-2 and TRBJ1-1, reads GAGVSQSPSNKVTEKGKDVELRCDPISGHTALYWYRQSLGQGLEFLIYFQGNSAPDKSGLPSDRFSAERTGGSVSTLTIQRTQQEDSAVYLCASSSRGQMNTEAFFGQGTRLTVV.

This clonotype was picked up many times. The chain carries TRBV27 and TRBJ2-1; D perhaps matches TRBD2 (6 bases). CDR1 MNHEY and CDR2 SMNVEV come from the germline V gene (reference sequence). The CDR3 is made up of 15 amino acids. Trimming removed 5 bases at V and 8 bases at J, with 19 bases between. This chain's CDR3 is CASSPYLTRADEQFF. The CDR3 DNA reads as TGTGCCAGCAGTCCTTACCTGACTAGGGCCGATGAGCAGTTCTTC.

In its sample, this clonotype was seen many times. This rearrangement joins TRBV10-3 to TRBJ2-5; 9 bases map to TRBD2. J lost 5 bases, V lost 3 bases, and 7 bases had no gene match. Germline loops: CDR1 ENHRY, CDR2 SYGVKD. This CDR3 region has 15 residues. The CDR3 here is CAISEGGGARETQYF. Here the CDR3 DNA reads TGTGCCATCAGTGAAGGCGGGGGGGCCCGTGAGACCCAGTACTTC.

This clonotype was seen a handful of times. The rearrangement links TRBV5-6 to TRBJ2-3; perhaps TRBD2 as D (5 bases). Germline loops: CDR1 SGHDT, CDR2 YYEEEE. V was cut by 3 bases and J by 6 bases, with 17 bases left in between. The CDR3 is 15 residues long. DNA of the CDR3: TGTGCCAGCAGCTGGAGGATCGGGTCTGGGGATACGCAGTATTTT. This codes for CASSWRIGSGDTQYF.

This clonotype has a handful of counts. This chain uses TRBV12-3 or TRBV12-4 with TRBJ1-5; TRBD1 matches 7 bases. Trimming removed 5 bases from V and 6 bases from J; junction bases left unmatched: 7. The CDR3 sequence is 14 residues long. Here the CDR3 DNA reads TGTGCCAGCAGTCCAGGGGGGGGGATTCAGCCCCAGCATTTT. Its translation is CASSPGGGIQPQHF.

This clonotype was seen more than once but under ten times. This chain links TRBV10-2 with TRBJ2-5; D gene uncertain. This CDR3 has 11 amino acids. V was cut by 8 bases and J by 9 bases, with 13 bases left in between. Germline V lookup: CDR1 WSHSY, CDR2 SAAADI. The CDR3 reads CASGRWVPQYF. DNA for the CDR3: TGCGCCAGCGGGCGATGGGTCCCCCAGTACTTC.

This clonotype was counted between two and nine times. V and J are TRBV5-6 and TRBJ2-1; either TRBD1 or TRBD2 may supply D (7 bases each). Trimming took 2 bases from V and 4 from J, leaving 10 bases between them. Germline loops: CDR1 SGHDT, CDR2 YYEEEE. The CDR3 is 14 amino acids. CDR3 DNA: TGTGCCAGCAGCTTCCAGGGGGGGTACAATGAGCAGTTCTTC. As protein: CASSFQGGYNEQFF.

This chain connects TRBV7-9 to TRBJ2-5, with 9 bases matching TRBD1. Per germline, CDR1 SEHNR and CDR2 FQNEAQ (reference sequence). The CDR3 runs 16 residues. V was clipped by 0 bases and J by 1 base; unmatched bases: 3. The CDR3 region is CASSLAGTGFQETQYF. CDR3 sequence (DNA): TGTGCCAGCAGCTTAGCGGGGACAGGGTTCCAAGAGACCCAGTACTTC.

This clonotype was observed at least ten times. The chain uses TRBV27 and TRBJ1-1; a weak D match, TRBD1 (5 bases). CDR1 is MNHEY, CDR2 SMNVEV, per germline (reference sequence). The V end was cut by 5 bases, the J end by 5 bases, with 9 bases between. This CDR3 region has 12 residues. CDR3 in amino acids: CASSRWGTEAFF. In nucleotides, the CDR3 is TGTGCCAGCAGTCGGTGGGGGACTGAAGCTTTCTTT.

The CDR3 sequence is CASSSRGLSTGELFF. CDR3 coding DNA: TGTGCCAGTAGTTCAAGGGGGCTGAGCACCGGGGAGCTGTTTTTT. The rearrangement joins TRBV19 to TRBJ2-2, with 7 bases matching TRBD1. CDR1 LNHDA and CDR2 SQIVND come from the germline V gene (reference sequence). V shed 5 bases, J shed 4 bases, and the junction held 7 bases outside the gene matches. The length of the CDR3 is 15 residues.

This clonotype appeared many times. The chain has TRBV7-9 and TRBJ2-5; TRBD2 agrees at 10 bases. The CDR3 totals 18 residues. Trimming cost V 2 bases and J 1 base; bases outside gene matches: 10. CDR1 is SEHNR and CDR2 is FQNEAQ in the germline V gene (reference sequence). The CDR3 loop reads CASSLLAGGRSLQETQYF. The CDR3 coding sequence is TGTGCCAGCAGCTTATTAGCGGGGGGCCGAAGCCTCCAAGAGACCCAGTACTTC.

This clonotype was counted many times. The chain links TRBV6-6 to TRBJ2-3; the D gene could be TRBD1 or TRBD2 (5 bases each). CDR3 length equals 14 residues. CDR1 is MNHNY and CDR2 is SVGAGI in the germline V gene (reference sequence). The V and J ends lost 5 bases and 1 base respectively, with 10 bases between them. The CDR3 coding sequence is TGTGCCAGCAGTCCCGAGGGACGCACAGATACGCAGTATTTT. This gives the protein CASSPEGRTDTQYF.